This T cell receptor (beta chain) was obtained from a study of blood T cell repertoires in COVID-19. Generated by immunoSEQ multiplex PCR, the TCRdb table keeps only in-frame clones and is missing some. The repertoire holds about 46,000 clones, with about 84% as singletons. Germline assignment: CDR1 SNHLY and CDR2 FYNNEI. The V and J ends lost 3 bases and 7 bases respectively, with 13 bases between them. The CDR3 runs 14 residues. The clonotype was recovered from a man aged 55 to 70 with acute or convalescent COVID-19. The rearrangement uses TRBV2 and TRBJ1-5, with no clear D. The source material was peripheral blood. The CDR3, as DNA: TGTGCCAGCAGTGAGGTTTTAGCGGGACAGCCCCAGCATTTT. It codes for CASSEVLAGQPQHF.